The rows below give T cell receptor beta chains drawn from one sample of a study of shared T cell receptors in the human thymus. The method was immunoSEQ multiplex PCR; TCRdb's version includes in-frame clones alone and lacks a portion of them. The repertoire holds hundreds of thousands of clones, with roughly 85% as singletons. These data were also reused for a study on human thymus T cells.

Specimen: thymocytes. The receptors shown here come from a girl under three years old with a congenital heart defect. Each CDR3 is given with its conserved first and last residue.

v_gene	j_gene	CDR3aa
TRBV7-8	TRBJ2-3	CASSLPADRGRADTQYF
TRBV14	TRBJ1-2	CASSQGGASFNGYTF
TRBV9	TRBJ1-2	CASSTGTYGYTF
TRBV5-8	TRBJ2-5	CASRSYRGYQETQYF
TRBV28	TRBJ1-3	CASSLRREPGNTIYF
TRBV27	TRBJ2-3	CASSLSGSQHTDTQYF
TRBV14	TRBJ2-2	CASSQDRRNTGELFF
TRBV5-1	TRBJ2-7	CASSLQTNQRDTAYEQYF
TRBV27	TRBJ1-5	CASSLGQGYPNQPQHF
TRBV4-1	TRBJ2-2	CASSPQRTSGGNTGELFF
TRBV4-1	TRBJ1-6	CASSQKTLDGQGNNSPLHF
TRBV19	TRBJ2-7	CASSITPGGTYEQYF
TRBV6-5	TRBJ1-1	CASSSGTLNTEAFF
TRBV27	TRBJ2-2	CASSLSSGLAGGLNTGELFF
TRBV9	TRBJ1-3	CSSSVAGGSDRWRNTIYF
TRBV30	TRBJ1-2	CAWSPGKYYGYTF
TRBV5-1	TRBJ2-1	CASSSGQGALGNEQFF
TRBV18	TRBJ1-2	CASSPGQPYGYTF
TRBV5-5	TRBJ1-1	CASSGSINGDTEAFF
TRBV4-2	TRBJ1-1	CASSQRATDRGGKMNTEAFF
TRBV27	TRBJ2-7	CASSLRDRGHEQYF
TRBV4-1	TRBJ1-2	CASSQDGDESDYGYTF
TRBV6-5	TRBJ1-6	CASSYSGDSNSPLHF
TRBV28	TRBJ2-5	CASSLLGGLRFSQPETQYF
TRBV6-6	TRBJ2-7	CASSYSNVRSWEQYF
TRBV14	TRBJ1-1	CASRSKGARDTEAFF
TRBV11-2	TRBJ2-7	CASSLVLRGGRHEQYF
TRBV6-5	TRBJ2-5	CASNSTGGSRETQYF
TRBV5-4	TRBJ2-5	CASSPSGSQETQYF
TRBV6-5	TRBJ2-5	CASSRFSRGKETQYF
TRBV4-3	TRBJ2-7	CASSPHLPPDRLAYEQYF
TRBV2	TRBJ1-2	CASSRMTGTDGYTF
TRBV28	TRBJ1-1	CASSLRARGREAFF
TRBV11-2	TRBJ2-2	CASSSPGGPAGELFF
TRBV6-5	TRBJ2-5	CASSETRQETQYF
TRBV5-1	TRBJ2-1	CASSPRRTAGAWCDEQFF
TRBV6-6	TRBJ1-3	CASSSTGSGNTIYF
TRBV4-1	TRBJ1-2	CASSRGGGLPLYGYTF
TRBV19	TRBJ2-1	CASRLGGHNEQFF
TRBV4-1	TRBJ1-6	CASSLLHDSPLHF
TRBV13	TRBJ1-6	CASSVMDRGNSPLHF
TRBV11-2	TRBJ1-5	CASSLDRREEGSNQPQHF
TRBV29-1	TRBJ1-1	CSGDWGREAFF
TRBV2	TRBJ1-1	CASSGTGIGAFF
TRBV6-6	TRBJ2-1	CASRHRTGEGDEQFF